This TCR beta chain was documented in a study of blood T cell repertoires in COVID-19. Method: immunoSEQ multiplex PCR; TCRdb's copy keeps in-frame clones and lacks some. The sample has about 250,000 clones; around 90% are singletons. The CDR3 consists of 15 residues. V lost 2 bases, J lost 1 base, and 9 bases lay in between. Germline V CDR1 and CDR2: LGHNT, FRNRAP. Sequencing was performed on PBMCs or T cells enriched from blood (not recorded which). The rearrangement uses TRBV12-5 and TRBJ1-3; D possibly corresponds to TRBD1 (6 bases). This TCR was recovered from a woman aged 25 to 39 with acute COVID-19. The CDR3 sequence is CASGLPDRSGNTIYF. Written as DNA, the CDR3 is TGTGCTAGTGGTTTGCCCGACAGGTCTGGAAACACCATATATTTT.